These 15 T cell receptor beta chains were all obtained from the same sample, sequenced in a study of T cell repertoires in cytomegalovirus infection. Each CDR3 protein gets one entry after TCRdb re-called the reads with MiXCR. The sample gives roughly 130,000 distinct CDR3 sequences, 20% to 30% of which show up once; about 37% is in the top ten. These TCRs' antigens remain unknown. Input material: PBMCs, sequenced either directly or after in vitro stimulation (not recorded which). These TCRs come from a human donor in good health (CMV status not recorded). Some clones in this sample may be carry-over from other donors' samples.

This clonotype was seen ten or more times. This chain connects TRBV4-3 to TRBJ1-1; the D is unclear. Per germline, CDR1 LGHNA and CDR2 YSLEER. Trimming pared 1 base from V and 1 base from J, leaving 4 bases between. The CDR3 spans 13 residues. Written as DNA, the CDR3 is TGCGCCAGCAGCCAAGCCACGAACACTGAAGCTTTCTTT. Protein: CASSQATNTEAFF.

This clonotype was seen a handful of times. This rearrangement joins TRBV7-2 to TRBJ2-3; 14 nucleotides match TRBD2. Germline V CDR1 and CDR2: SGHTA, FQGNSA. The CDR3 has 17 residues. The V and J ends lost 5 bases and 5 bases, in that order; junction bases with no gene match: 9. The CDR3 DNA reads TGTGCCAGCAGCGGTCGACTAGCGGGAGGGCCAATAGATACGCAGTATTTT. This encodes CASSGRLAGGPIDTQYF.

This clonotype has only a few counts. The chain combines TRBV20-1 with TRBJ1-6; 9 bases are a match to TRBD1. Germline assignment: CDR1 DFQATT and CDR2 SNEGSKA (reference sequence). The V gene end was trimmed by 4 bases and the J gene end by 12 bases; junction bases not matched to a gene: 7. The CDR3 is made up of 13 amino acids. The CDR3 coding sequence is TGCAGTGCTATCTCCCGGGACAGGGAACCCCTCCACTTT. Its protein is CSAISRDREPLHF.

This clonotype was observed many times. The chain joins TRBV2 to TRBJ2-1; D may be TRBD2 (5 bases). V was shortened by 5 bases and J by 4 bases, with 15 bases between the two germline ends. CDR1 is SNHLY and CDR2 is FYNNEI in the germline V gene. The CDR3 is made up of 15 amino acids. The CDR3 loop is CASSHPGRLYNEQFF. Written as DNA, the CDR3 is TGTGCCAGCAGTCACCCGGGAAGACTATACAATGAGCAGTTCTTC.

A few counts support this clonotype. The chain employs TRBV3-1 and TRBJ2-2, with 7 bases aligning to TRBD1. CDR1 and CDR2 from the germline V gene are LGHDT and YNNKEL (reference sequence). CDR3 length: 14 residues. The junction had 6 bases not matched to a gene; V was cut back by 1 base and J by 10 bases. The CDR3 loop reads CASSQATGVLELFF. The CDR3 DNA follows: TGTGCCAGCAGCCAAGCCACAGGGGTGCTGGAGCTGTTTTTT. The full variable domain, completed using reference TRBV3-1 and TRBJ2-2, is DTAVSQTPKYLVTQMGNDKSIKCEQNLGHDTMYWYKQDSKKFLKIMFSYNNKELIINETVPNRFSPKSPDKAHLNLHINSLELGDSAVYFCASSQATGVLELFFGEGSRLTVL.

The chain couples TRBV6-5 to TRBJ2-5; possible D gene TRBD2, 7 bases. Germline V gene sequence: CDR1 MNHEY, CDR2 SVGAGI. The ends were cut back, 6 bases at V and 0 bases at J, with 14 bases in the middle. This CDR3 spans 15 amino acids. As DNA, the CDR3 is TGTGCCAGCAGCCGAGGGGGGGCCGACCAAGAGACCCAGTACTTC. Its protein is CASSRGGADQETQYF.

This clonotype has more than one count but fewer than ten. The chain links TRBV12-3 or TRBV12-4 to TRBJ1-5, with 8 bases that match TRBD1. This CDR3 contains 14 residues. The ends lost 3 bases at V and 3 bases at J; junction bases unmatched: 1. The CDR3 sequence is CASSLDRVNQPQHF. The DNA for the CDR3 is TGTGCCAGCAGTTTGGACAGGGTCAATCAGCCCCAGCATTTT.

This clonotype came up a few times. V usage is TRBV7-3 and J usage is TRBJ2-1; D may be TRBD2 (5 bases). Germline CDR1 and CDR2: SGHTA and FQGTGA. The CDR3 has 15 residues. Trimming took 0 bases from V and 4 from J, leaving 10 bases between them. The CDR3 bases are TGTGCCAGCAGCTTAACGGCGGGCACATACAATGAGCAGTTCTTC. It is translated as CASSLTAGTYNEQFF.

This clonotype was seen a few times. The genes are TRBV30 and TRBJ2-3, with a weak D call TRBD1 (6 bases). Germline CDR1 GTSNPN, CDR2 SVGIG (reference sequence). The CDR3 covers 14 residues. V dropped 0 bases and J dropped 14 bases, with 21 bases sitting between them. The CDR3 DNA sequence: TGTGCCTGGAGTGTTTCTATCAGACAGGCGCCGGTGTATTTT. Its protein product is CAWSVSIRQAPVYF.

The CDR3 DNA sequence: TGCGCCAGCAGCCAAGATTGGGGCGGGGGGGGCAATCAGCCCCAGCATTTT. Amino acids: CASSQDWGGGGNQPQHF. This chain uses TRBV4-1 with TRBJ1-5; tentatively, D is TRBD1 (5 bases). Trimming shortened V by 0 bases and J by 2 bases, and 14 bases separated the two germline ends. The germline gives CDR1 MGHRA, CDR2 YSYEKL. CDR3 length: 17 amino acids.

The chain employs TRBV20-1 and TRBJ2-1; D is uncertain. The germline V gene encodes CDR1 DFQATT and CDR2 SNEGSKA (reference sequence). This CDR3 region has 11 residues. V lost 2 bases and J 4 bases, leaving 3 bases between the germline ends. The CDR3 here is CSARLYNEQFF. CDR3 bases: TGCAGTGCTAGATTATACAATGAGCAGTTCTTC.

This clonotype was counted between two and nine times. The V gene is TRBV20-1, the J gene TRBJ2-5, with unresolved D. V was pared by 3 bases and J by 9 bases, with 14 bases between. This CDR3 comprises 12 residues. Germline V gives CDR1 DFQATT, CDR2 SNEGSKA (reference sequence). The CDR3 bases are TGCAGTGCTAGGTACAAAATGATGGCCCAGTACTTC. This encodes CSARYKMMAQYF.

The V gene is TRBV6-6, the J gene TRBJ1-1; D is ambiguous. Trimming pared 6 bases from V and 4 bases from J, leaving 12 bases between. Germline lookup yields CDR1 MNHNY and CDR2 SVGAGI (reference sequence). This CDR3 is 13 amino acids long. CDR3 nucleotides: TGTGCCAGCAGCATCGGGCGGGGCACTGAAGCTTTCTTT. Protein sequence: CASSIGRGTEAFF.

The rearrangement joins TRBV19 to TRBJ2-7; 13 bases match TRBD2. The CDR3 sequence is 13 residues long. Looked up from germline, CDR1 is LNHDA and CDR2 is SQIVND (reference sequence). In nucleotides, the CDR3 is TGTGCCAGTAGTCCAGGGACTAGCGGGATTTTATCCGTC. Protein sequence: CASSPGTSGILSV.

The chain joins TRBV20-1 to TRBJ2-7; 8 nucleotides agree with TRBD2. The CDR3 contains 14 residues. After removal of 4 bases from V and 5 bases from J, the junction contained 10 bases not matched to a gene. The germline V gene has CDR1 DFQATT and CDR2 SNEGSKA (reference sequence). This CDR3 is CSATQPGLVHEQYF. The CDR3 bases are TGCAGTGCTACTCAGCCGGGACTAGTACACGAGCAGTACTTC.